The 20 T cell receptor beta chains presented below share a single source sample, sequenced in a study of naive and memory T cell subsets. General study results and limits: Possibly reflecting memory cells re-expressing CD45RA, a few larger clonotypes occurred in naive repertoires, especially CD8.

These receptors are not linked to any known antigen. Both TRBC1 and TRBC2 were covered by a beta constant-region primer of two equimolar oligonucleotides. Nested alpha and beta constant-region primers with the SP2 primer drove four PCR rounds on ligated cDNA. MiXCR, run by TCRdb on the UMI-ligation and nested PCR reads, gives a single entry per CDR3 protein. The table records approximately 150,000 distinct CDR3 sequences, about a fifth of them present only once. Sequencing was carried out using naive CD8+ T cells from blood. These receptors all come from a human donor in good health.

This sequence joins TRBV12-3 or TRBV12-4 and TRBJ1-2, with TRBD1 as a possible D gene (5 bases). The CDR3 length is 13 residues. Trimming shortened V by 5 bases and J by 6 bases, and 13 bases separated the two germline ends. The CDR3 bases are TGTGCCAGCAGTACCCGACGAGGGGATGGCTACACCTTC. It codes for CASSTRRGDGYTF.

In its sample, this clonotype was seen many times. This chain joins TRBV6-5 and TRBJ1-1; D is unresolved. The V and J ends lost 4 bases and 0 bases respectively, with 12 bases between them. Germline V gene sequence: CDR1 MNHEY, CDR2 SVGAGI. The CDR3 has 15 residues. The CDR3, as DNA: TGTGCCAGCAGTTCCTTGACCTCAATGAACACTGAAGCTTTCTTT. This encodes CASSSLTSMNTEAFF.

This clonotype was detected only a few times. V is TRBV6-5 and J is TRBJ1-2; the D gene is possibly TRBD1 (5 bases). The CDR3 is 15 amino acids. V shed 2 bases and J shed 11 bases, with 21 bases lying between them. Looked up from germline, CDR1 is MNHEY and CDR2 is SVGAGI. CDR3 protein: CASSYSEAGHEGYTF. The CDR3 region has the DNA TGTGCCAGCAGTTACAGTGAAGCAGGGCATGAGGGGTACACCTTC.

This chain links TRBV21-1 with TRBJ2-7; TRBD2 is the table's D call and was not checked against the DNA. TRBV21-1 is a pseudogene segment. This CDR3 spans 16 amino acids. The CDR3, as DNA: TGTGCCAGCAGCAAAGCGGATCCCAGCGGATCCTACGAGCAGTACTTC. Translated, it gives CASSKADPSGSYEQYF.

J is TRBJ2-3 and V is TRBV6-5, with TRBD2 identical over 16 bases. Looked up from germline, CDR1 is MNHEY and CDR2 is SVGAGI. The CDR3 sequence is 18 residues long. V was pared by 6 bases and J by 1 base, with 7 bases of the junction left unmatched. The CDR3: CASRKGTSGRAGTDTQYF. The CDR3 DNA sequence: TGTGCCAGCAGAAAGGGGACTAGCGGGAGGGCGGGCACAGATACGCAGTATTTT.

The chain employs TRBV9 and TRBJ1-1; the D is unclear. Germline CDR1 reads SGDLS; CDR2 reads YYNGEE. V lost 5 bases and J lost 0, with 8 bases in between. This CDR3 region has 13 residues. The CDR3 bases are TGTGCCAGCAGTTTAAACATGAACACTGAAGCTTTCTTT. Translating it yields CASSLNMNTEAFF.

This clonotype was counted only a few times. CDR3 region: CASRDLNQPQHF. CDR3 DNA: TGTGCCAGCAGGGACCTTAATCAGCCCCAGCATTTT. J is TRBJ1-5 and V is TRBV28; the D is unclear. Trimming cost V 6 bases and J 4 bases, with 7 bases left between them. The CDR3 contains 12 residues. Germline V lookup: CDR1 MDHEN, CDR2 SYDVKM.

This sequence joins TRBV27 and TRBJ2-3, with a weak D call TRBD2 (6 bases). CDR1 and CDR2 (germline): MNHEY, SMNVEV (reference sequence). Trimming removed 0 bases from V and 1 base from J, with 17 bases in between. The CDR3 consists of 18 residues. In DNA form, the CDR3 reads TGTGCCAGCAGTTTATCAGAAAATAGATGGGGGGGCACAGATACGCAGTATTTT. Protein sequence: CASSLSENRWGGTDTQYF.

This clonotype was detected only a few times. In DNA form, the CDR3 reads TGTGCCAGCAGCGTTAAGGGACAGGGGCCAGCCTTACTCTATGGCTACACCTTC. It encodes CASSVKGQGPALLYGYTF. This chain joins TRBV28 and TRBJ1-2; 10 bases match TRBD1. J was trimmed by 4 bases and V by 6 bases; bases with no gene match: 17. The CDR3 sequence is 18 residues long. The germline gives CDR1 MDHEN, CDR2 SYDVKM.

This clonotype was seen a few times. The genes are TRBV7-9 and TRBJ1-1; no definite D call. Trimming removed 5 bases from V and 1 base from J, with 20 bases in between. The germline gives CDR1 SEHNR, CDR2 FQNEAQ (reference sequence). The CDR3 length is 17 residues. The CDR3 loop is CASSAQLGKAPNTEAFF. For the CDR3, the DNA is TGTGCCAGCAGCGCCCAACTAGGGAAGGCGCCGAACACTGAAGCTTTCTTT. Variable domain in full (rest from reference TRBV7-9 and TRBJ1-1): DTGVSQNPRHKITKRGQNVTFRCDPISEHNRLYWYRQTLGQGPEFLTYFQNEAQLEKSRLLSDRFSAERPKGSFSTLEIQRTEQGDSAMYLCASSAQLGKAPNTEAFFGQGTRLTVV.

The chain is built from TRBV30 and TRBJ2-7; 9 bases match TRBD1. The CDR3 has 14 amino acids. Trimming cost V 2 bases and J 6 bases; bases outside gene matches: 8. Germline lookup yields CDR1 GTSNPN and CDR2 SVGIG (reference sequence). CDR3 protein: CAWSPPGQGSEQYF. DNA of the CDR3: TGTGCCTGGAGTCCCCCGGGACAGGGTTCCGAGCAGTACTTC. Full variable domain (rest looked up from reference TRBV30 and TRBJ2-7): SQTIHQWPATLVQPVGSPLSLECTVEGTSNPNLYWYRQAAGRGLQLLFYSVGIGQISSEVPQNLSASRPQDRQFILSSKKLLLSDSGFYLCAWSPPGQGSEQYFGPGTRLTVT.

V and J are TRBV13 and TRBJ2-7; D gene ambiguous. Trimming took 6 bases from V and 3 from J, leaving 6 bases between them. There are 11 residues in the CDR3. Germline V lookup: CDR1 PRHDT, CDR2 FYEKMQ (reference sequence). The DNA for the CDR3 is TGTGCCAGCAGTTATATCTACGAGCAGTACTTC. As protein: CASSYIYEQYF. Full variable domain (rest looked up from reference TRBV13 and TRBJ2-7): AAGVIQSPRHLIKEKRETATLKCYPIPRHDTVYWYQQGPGQDPQFLISFYEKMQSDKGSIPDRFSAQQFSDYHSELNMSSLELGDSALYFCASSYIYEQYFGPGTRLTVT.

This clonotype showed up just a few times. The V gene is TRBV25-1, the J gene TRBJ2-3, with D perhaps given as TRBD1 or TRBD2 (5 bases each). Germline assignment: CDR1 MGHDK and CDR2 SYGVNS. This CDR3 is built from 16 residues. With 0 bases removed from V and 1 base from J, the gap between germline ends came to 11 bases. Here the CDR3 reads CASSEYAGTGTDTQYF. In DNA, the CDR3 is TGTGCCAGCAGTGAATACGCCGGGACGGGCACAGATACGCAGTATTTT. The full variable domain, with the rest looked up from reference TRBV25-1 and TRBJ2-3, is EADIYQTPRYLVIGTGKKITLECSQTMGHDKMYWYQQDPGMELHLIHYSYGVNSTEKGDLSSESTVSRIRTEHFPLTLESARPSHTSQYLCASSEYAGTGTDTQYFGPGTRLTVL.

This clonotype was seen more than once but under ten times. The chain joins TRBV5-1 to TRBJ2-5; D gene unclear. This CDR3 contains 14 residues. Germline lookup yields CDR1 SGHRS and CDR2 YFSETQ. V dropped 6 bases and J dropped 1 base, with 13 bases sitting between them. CDR3 nucleotide sequence: TGCGCCAGCAATGTAGAAATCGGCCAAGAGACCCAGTACTTC. Protein product: CASNVEIGQETQYF. The variable domain in full, with the rest retrieved from reference TRBV5-1 and TRBJ2-5, is KAGVTQTPRYLIKTRGQQVTLSCSPISGHRSVSWYQQTPGQGLQFLFEYFSETQRNKGNFPGRFSGRQFSNSRSEMNVSTLELGDSALYLCASNVEIGQETQYFGPGTRLLVL.

V usage is TRBV27 and J usage is TRBJ2-1, with D perhaps TRBD1 or TRBD2 (5 bases each). Germline V gives CDR1 MNHEY, CDR2 SMNVEV (reference sequence). V was clipped by 5 bases and J by 4 bases, with 12 bases between them. There are 14 residues in the CDR3. CDR3 residues: CASSLRDLYNEQFF. CDR3 DNA sequence: TGTGCCAGCAGTCTCCGGGACCTTTACAATGAGCAGTTCTTC.

This clonotype appeared a single time. V and J are TRBV5-4 and TRBJ2-7; 10 positions match TRBD2. V lost 5 bases and J lost 3; bases outside the gene matches: 5. The germline V gene encodes CDR1 SGHNT and CDR2 YYREEE (reference sequence). The CDR3 length is 14 residues. The CDR3 is CASRTGTSDYEQYF. CDR3 sequence (DNA): TGTGCCAGCAGAACCGGGACTAGCGACTACGAGCAGTACTTC.

In this sample, this clonotype turned up a few times. The V call is TRBV6-2 or TRBV6-3, the J call TRBJ1-2; the D is unclear. V was cut by 3 bases and J by 1 base, with 12 bases left in between. The CDR3 totals 15 residues. Germline V lookup: CDR1 MNHEY, CDR2 SVGEGT. DNA of the CDR3: TGTGCCAGCAGTTATTGGGCAGGAGATAACTATGGCTACACCTTC. Translating gives CASSYWAGDNYGYTF.

This clonotype turned up a few times. V gene TRBV9 combines with J gene TRBJ1-6; TRBD1 aligns across 7 bases. The V gene's germline CDR1 is SGDLS and CDR2 YYNGEE. The ends lost 4 bases at V and 7 bases at J; junction bases unmatched: 8. The CDR3 has 15 residues. CDR3 DNA: TGTGCCAGCAGCTCGGGGACAGACTGGAATTCACCCCTCCACTTT. It specifies CASSSGTDWNSPLHF.

This chain links TRBV5-5 with TRBJ1-2; 7 positions match TRBD1. The germline gives CDR1 SGHKS, CDR2 YYEKEE (reference sequence). The length of the CDR3 is 13 residues. V was pared by 5 bases and J by 3 bases, with 4 bases of the junction left unmatched. In DNA form, the CDR3 reads TGTGCCAGCAGACGAGACAGGGACTATGGCTACACCTTC. This gives the protein CASRRDRDYGYTF.

This clonotype was detected many times. The CDR3, as DNA: TGTGCCAGCAGTTTAGGTTCAGGGGGCAATCAGCCCCAGCATTTT. Its protein product is CASSLGSGGNQPQHF. The chain employs TRBV27 and TRBJ1-5; TRBD1 might be the D (6 bases). CDR1 is MNHEY and CDR2 is SMNVEV in the germline V gene (reference sequence). The length of the CDR3 is 15 residues. V was clipped by 2 bases and J by 2 bases, with 10 bases between them.